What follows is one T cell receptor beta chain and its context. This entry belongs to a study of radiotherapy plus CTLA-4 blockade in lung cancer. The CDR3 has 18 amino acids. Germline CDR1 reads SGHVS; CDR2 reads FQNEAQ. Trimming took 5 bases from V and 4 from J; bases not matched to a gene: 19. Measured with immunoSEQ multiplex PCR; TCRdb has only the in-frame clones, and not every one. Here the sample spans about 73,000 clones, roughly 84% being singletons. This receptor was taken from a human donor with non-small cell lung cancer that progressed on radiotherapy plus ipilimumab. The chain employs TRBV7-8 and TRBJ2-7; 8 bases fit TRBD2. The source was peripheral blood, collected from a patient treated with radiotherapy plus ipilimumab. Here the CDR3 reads CASSTPGGAGLAGYEQYF. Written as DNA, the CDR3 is TGTGCCAGCAGCACCCCGGGGGGGGCCGGCCTAGCGGGTTACGAGCAGTACTTC.